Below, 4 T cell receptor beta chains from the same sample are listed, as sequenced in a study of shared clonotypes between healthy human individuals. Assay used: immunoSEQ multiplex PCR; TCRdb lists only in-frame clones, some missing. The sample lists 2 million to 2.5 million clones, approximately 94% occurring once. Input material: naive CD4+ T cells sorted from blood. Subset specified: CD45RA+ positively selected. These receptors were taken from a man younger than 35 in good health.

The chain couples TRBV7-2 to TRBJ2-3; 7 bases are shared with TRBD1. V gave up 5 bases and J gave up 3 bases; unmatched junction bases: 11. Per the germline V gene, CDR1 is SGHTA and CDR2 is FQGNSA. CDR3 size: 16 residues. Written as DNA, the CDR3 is TGTGCCAGCAGCCTAAACAGGGGAATTAGGACAGATACGCAGTATTTT. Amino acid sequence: CASSLNRGIRTDTQYF. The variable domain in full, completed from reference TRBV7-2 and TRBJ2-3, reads GAGVSQSPSNKVTEKGKDVELRCDPISGHTALYWYRQSLGQGLEFLIYFQGNSAPDKSGLPSDRFSAERTGGSVSTLTIQRTQQEDSAVYLCASSLNRGIRTDTQYFGPGTRLTVL.

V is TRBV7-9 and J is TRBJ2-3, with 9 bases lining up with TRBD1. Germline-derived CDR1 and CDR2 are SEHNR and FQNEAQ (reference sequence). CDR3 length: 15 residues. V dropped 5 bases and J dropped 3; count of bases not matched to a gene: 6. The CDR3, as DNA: TGTGCCAGCAGCGAAGGGGACAGGGTAACAGATACGCAGTATTTT. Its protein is CASSEGDRVTDTQYF.

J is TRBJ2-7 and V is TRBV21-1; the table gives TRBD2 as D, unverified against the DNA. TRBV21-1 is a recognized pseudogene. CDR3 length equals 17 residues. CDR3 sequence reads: CASSSAVGSEGRSEQYF. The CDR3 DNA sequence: TGTGCCAGCAGCAGCGCCGTAGGGAGCGAGGGAAGGTCCGAGCAGTACTTC.

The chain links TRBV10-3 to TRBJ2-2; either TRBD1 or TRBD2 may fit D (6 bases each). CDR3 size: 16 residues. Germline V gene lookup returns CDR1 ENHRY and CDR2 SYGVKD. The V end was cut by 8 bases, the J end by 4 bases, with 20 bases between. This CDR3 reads CAIRGQGSVGTGELFF. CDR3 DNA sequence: TGTGCCATCCGGGGGCAGGGGTCGGTTGGCACCGGGGAGCTGTTTTTT.